This TCR beta chain was identified during a study of blood T cell repertoires in COVID-19. Whole-study context: Donors in the United States, Italy and Spain gave samples during acute or convalescent COVID-19.

Recruits, aged roughly 18 to 89 years, lived in 25 or so US areas. Categorization into cohorts depended on clinical history that participants reported. Two consecutive negative NP/OP PCR tests, clearance, or resolved symptoms defined Cohort 3 recovery. V gave up 3 bases and J gave up 5 bases, with 25 bases separating them. The CDR3 length is 18 residues. Germline V gene lookup returns CDR1 SGHAT and CDR2 FQNNGV. Profiled with immunoSEQ multiplex PCR; TCRdb holds only in-frame clones, not every one. Of over 350,000 clones in the sample, approximately 90% were seen once. The sample comprised PBMCs or T cells enriched from blood (not recorded which). This rearrangement joins TRBV11-2 to TRBJ1-1, with D maybe TRBD1 (6 bases). The sequence derives from a woman aged 50 to 60 who had recovered from COVID-19. The CDR3 DNA reads TGTGCCAGCAGCTTTAGGGCCGGTACAGGGTCCTGGGGAACTGAAGCTTTCTTT. Encoded protein: CASSFRAGTGSWGTEAFF.